The 30 T cell receptor beta chains given below trace back to one sample, sequenced in a study of T cell repertoires in aging, cancer and after chemotherapy. Multiplex touch-down PCR with TRB-A/B primers amplified rearranged V-D-J TRB sequences. TCRdb processed the multiplex PCR reads anew with MiXCR; each CDR3 protein has one entry. The sample contains approximately 7,000 distinct CDR3 sequences, roughly 31% of which appear only once. The template was genomic DNA from peripheral blood, not RNA. Sequenced material: blood. The receptor source for this set is a human donor with a blood cancer.

In this sample, this clonotype turned up a few times. The chain uses TRBV13 and TRBJ1-1; 8 bases map to TRBD1. With 6 bases clipped from V and 4 bases from J, the junction kept 4 bases outside the gene matches. This CDR3 has 13 residues. Germline lookup yields CDR1 PRHDT and CDR2 FYEKMQ (reference sequence). CDR3 amino acids: CASRIGQGTEAFF. The CDR3 DNA follows: TGTGCCAGCAGGATCGGACAGGGCACTGAAGCTTTCTTT.

Within the sample, this clonotype is medium-sized. The chain joins TRBV6-1 to TRBJ2-7; D possibly corresponds to TRBD2 (5 bases). Germline V gives CDR1 MNHNS, CDR2 SASEGT. CDR3 length: 14 amino acids. Trimming removed 4 bases from V and 6 bases from J, with 16 bases in between. The CDR3 coding sequence is TGTGCCAGCAGTGGTGCGGGCGAGCTTGGCGAGCAGTACTTC. It yields the protein CASSGAGELGEQYF.

Notes on this clonotype: Its ends do not fully match the called genes, so a read error is possible. The chain combines TRBV7-9 with TRBJ1-1; 8 nucleotides match TRBD1. There are 13 residues in the CDR3. From germline, CDR1 is SEHNR and CDR2 FQNEAQ (reference sequence). DNA for the CDR3: TGTGCCAGCAGCTTAGGTCAGGGGGCTAAAGCTCTCTTT. It is translated as CASSLGQGAKALF.

The V call is TRBV20-1, the J call TRBJ2-1; 9 bases line up with TRBD1. The germline gives CDR1 DFQATT, CDR2 SNEGSKA (reference sequence). The CDR3 totals 13 residues. Losses at the gene ends were 5 bases for V and 9 bases for J; bases not matched to a gene: 8. The CDR3 loop reads CSARGQGMGEQFF. The CDR3 bases are TGCAGTGCTCGAGGACAGGGGATGGGTGAGCAGTTCTTC.

The rearrangement uses TRBV11-3 and TRBJ1-5; D gene ambiguous. The CDR3 is made up of 14 amino acids. Germline values: CDR1 SGHNT, CDR2 YENEEA. The germline V and J ends were trimmed by 5 bases and 5 bases, with 13 bases remaining between them. The CDR3 is CASSPADPDQPQHF. Here the CDR3 DNA reads TGTGCCAGCAGCCCGGCAGACCCCGATCAGCCCCAGCATTTT.

This clonotype counts as medium-sized (0.01 to 0.1%). The rearrangement links TRBV19 to TRBJ1-2; tentative D call: TRBD1 (5 bases). Germline CDR1 LNHDA, CDR2 SQIVND (reference sequence). V lost 3 bases to trimming and J lost 3 bases, with 11 bases between them. The CDR3 sequence is 14 residues long. CDR3 sequence reads: CASSIRVFDYGYTF. The CDR3 bases are TGTGCCAGTAGTATCAGGGTATTTGACTATGGCTACACCTTC.

The V and J genes are TRBV4-3 and TRBJ2-1, with D perhaps being TRBD1 or TRBD2 (5 bases each). V was pared by 1 base and J by 9 bases, with 19 bases between. This CDR3 has 16 amino acids. Germline assignment: CDR1 LGHNA and CDR2 YSLEER. The CDR3 sequence is CASSQVSGTPGSEQFF. For the CDR3, the DNA is TGCGCCAGCAGCCAAGTATCCGGGACGCCAGGGAGTGAGCAGTTCTTC.

The rearrangement uses TRBV12-3 or TRBV12-4 and TRBJ2-2; D is possibly TRBD1 or TRBD2 (6 bases each). The CDR3 loop spans 15 amino acids. V was shortened by 8 bases and J by 5 bases, with 18 bases between the two germline ends. CDR3 coding DNA: TGTGCCAGCTTAGGAAGGGGGGCCAGGACCGGGGAGCTGTTTTTT. Translation gives CASLGRGARTGELFF.

The genes are TRBV20-1 and TRBJ2-1; TRBD2 might be the D (7 bases). Per the germline V gene, CDR1 is DFQATT and CDR2 is SNEGSKA (reference sequence). CDR3 length: 13 residues. The CDR3 reads CSPAPGGRNEQFF. CDR3 in DNA: TGCAGCCCTGCTCCGGGGGGCAGGAATGAGCAGTTCTTC.

This clonotype was counted once. The chain employs TRBV6-4 and TRBJ2-1, with TRBD2 identical over 12 bases. Per the germline V gene, CDR1 is MRHNA and CDR2 is SNTAGT. The CDR3 contains 15 residues. Trimming removed 2 bases from V and 4 bases from J; junction bases left unmatched: 0. The CDR3 DNA reads as TGTGCCAGCAGTGACACTAGCGGGGGGTACAATGAGCAGTTCTTC. Encoded protein: CASSDTSGGYNEQFF.

By frequency in the sample, this clonotype is medium-sized. The chain couples TRBV6-1 to TRBJ1-1; no firm D call. Germline V gives CDR1 MNHNS, CDR2 SASEGT. The CDR3 extends over 14 amino acids. Trimming removed 6 bases from V and 2 bases from J, with 13 bases in between. Here the CDR3 DNA reads TGTGCCAGCAGAATTTGGCAGGCAAACACTGAAGCTTTCTTT. Protein product: CASRIWQANTEAFF.

To note about this clonotype: Germline is not matched at one junction end, which may reflect a read error. The DNA for the CDR3 is TGTTCCAGCAGCTTGGAAGGGGGCTACACCTTC. It translates to CSSSLEGGYTF. The chain uses TRBV5-6 and TRBJ1-2; the D is unclear. The CDR3 totals 11 residues. CDR1 SGHDT and CDR2 YYEEEE come from the germline V gene.

This clonotype was observed a few times. The chain couples TRBV18 to TRBJ1-2, with D possibly being TRBD1 (6 bases). The ends were cut back, 2 bases at V and 6 bases at J, with 10 bases in the middle. CDR1 KGHSH and CDR2 LQKENI come from the germline V gene. The CDR3 totals 13 residues. The CDR3 bases are TGTGCCAGCTCACCAAGGGGGACGGATGGCTACACCTTC. Its protein is CASSPRGTDGYTF. Full variable domain (missing parts from reference TRBV18 and TRBJ1-2): NAGVMQNPRHLVRRRGQEARLRCSPMKGHSHVYWYRQLPEEGLKFMVYLQKENIIDESGMPKERFSAEFPKEGPSILRIQQVVRGDSAAYFCASSPRGTDGYTFGSGTRLTVV.

By sample share, this clonotype is medium-sized. V and J are TRBV6-5 and TRBJ2-6; 9 bases fit TRBD1. CDR1 and CDR2 (germline): MNHEY, SVGAGI. The CDR3 is 20 amino acids. The junction had 9 bases not matched to a gene; V was cut back by 0 bases and J by 0 bases. The CDR3 is CASSYSTGGPHNSGANVLTF. The CDR3 nucleotides read TGTGCCAGCAGTTACTCGACAGGGGGACCTCACAACTCTGGGGCCAACGTCCTGACTTTC.

This clonotype was observed a few times. The rearrangement links TRBV6-5 to TRBJ1-2; D possibly corresponds to TRBD1 (5 bases). Trimming left V 4 bases short and J 7 bases short, with 13 bases between. This CDR3 comprises 13 residues. Germline assignment: CDR1 MNHEY and CDR2 SVGAGI. CDR3 sequence reads: CASSLVGGFGYTF. In DNA form, the CDR3 reads TGTGCCAGCAGTTTGGTGGGGGGATTTGGCTACACCTTC.

This clonotype is deemed medium-sized. This sequence joins TRBV6-2 or TRBV6-3 and TRBJ2-2; possibly TRBD1 for D (5 bases). Germline CDR1 is MNHEY and CDR2 is SVGEGT. The CDR3 totals 13 residues. V gave up 5 bases and J gave up 3 bases, with 7 bases separating them. In DNA, the CDR3 is TGTGCCAGCAGTAGCAGGGACACCGGGGAGCTGTTTTTT. Translation gives CASSSRDTGELFF.

This clonotype is termed medium-sized. The V and J genes are TRBV10-3 and TRBJ2-2, with no clear D. Trimming took off 4 bases at V and 0 bases at J, with 9 bases between the two ends. The CDR3 is 15 residues long. Germline V lookup: CDR1 ENHRY, CDR2 SYGVKD. The chain's CDR3 is CAISVRETNTGELFF. Here the CDR3 DNA reads TGTGCCATCAGTGTTCGCGAAACGAACACCGGGGAGCTGTTTTTT.

This clonotype was recorded only once. The J gene is TRBJ2-5, the V gene TRBV7-2; perhaps TRBD2 as D (6 bases). The CDR3 consists of 15 residues. In germline, CDR1 is SGHTA, CDR2 FQGNSA. Trimming cost V 5 bases and J 1 base, with 14 bases left between them. The CDR3 coding sequence is TGTGCCAGCAGCCCTGGGCGGGGTGGCCAAGAGACCCAGTACTTC. It specifies CASSPGRGGQETQYF.

The chain joins TRBV6-1 to TRBJ1-1; possible D gene TRBD1, 5 bases. The V end lost 0 bases, the J end lost 3 bases, and 8 bases lay between the germline ends. CDR3 length: 14 residues. Germline V CDR1 and CDR2: MNHNS, SASEGT. The CDR3 region is CASSEADSYTEAFF. CDR3 sequence (DNA): TGTGCCAGCAGTGAAGCCGACAGCTACACTGAAGCTTTCTTT.

This clonotype showed up just a few times. The rearrangement joins TRBV6-6 to TRBJ2-5; the D gene is possibly TRBD2 (5 bases). Germline values: CDR1 MNHNY, CDR2 SVGAGI (reference sequence). The CDR3 loop spans 18 amino acids. V was trimmed by 0 bases and J by 6 bases, leaving 23 bases between them. The CDR3 coding sequence is TGTGCCAGCAGTTACTCGGGTGAATCCAGGACTGGTGGCAAGACCCAGTACTTC. Translating gives CASSYSGESRTGGKTQYF.

As concerns this clonotype: This sequence may be a read error, since a much larger clone differs from it by one base. The V and J genes are TRBV27 and TRBJ2-5; the match to TRBD2 covers 12 bases. The ends lost 4 bases at V and 7 bases at J; junction bases unmatched: 7. From germline, CDR1 is MNHEY and CDR2 SMNVEV (reference sequence). CDR3 length: 15 amino acids. The CDR3 loop reads CASSYSSGGAGTQYF. The CDR3 nucleotides are TGTGCCAGCAGTTACTCTAGCGGGGGGGCCGGGACCCAGTACTTC.

The V and J genes are TRBV5-4 and TRBJ2-3; D is unresolved. The ends were cut back, 5 bases at V and 8 bases at J, with 12 bases in the middle. The CDR3 length is 12 residues. Germline assignment: CDR1 SGHNT and CDR2 YYREEE (reference sequence). The CDR3 region is CASSPATGTQYF. CDR3 nucleotides: TGTGCCAGCAGTCCGGCTACTGGTACGCAGTATTTT.

In this sample, this clonotype is large. This sequence joins TRBV29-1 and TRBJ2-1; 9 bases are shared with TRBD1. The CDR3 loop spans 15 amino acids. After removal of 3 bases from V and 5 bases from J, the junction contained 8 bases not matched to a gene. The V gene's germline CDR1 is SQVTM and CDR2 ANQGSEA. The CDR3 loop reads CSVEGGQGYDNEQFF. DNA of the CDR3: TGCAGCGTTGAGGGGGGACAGGGCTACGACAATGAGCAGTTCTTC.

By share of the sample, this clonotype is medium-sized. V is TRBV29-1 and J is TRBJ2-1; 7 nucleotides align to TRBD2. Germline CDR1 is SQVTM and CDR2 is ANQGSEA. V lost 6 bases and J lost 2; bases outside the gene matches: 10. The CDR3 is 15 residues long. The CDR3 protein is CSVARVGGAYNEQFF. CDR3 coding DNA: TGCAGCGTAGCTAGAGTGGGGGGGGCCTACAATGAGCAGTTCTTC.

This clonotype qualifies as medium-sized (0.01 to 0.1%). The chain carries TRBV27 and TRBJ2-1; 8 bases agree with TRBD2. Germline CDR1 and CDR2: MNHEY and SMNVEV (reference sequence). V dropped 0 bases and J dropped 5; count of bases not matched to a gene: 3. There are 15 residues in the CDR3. This CDR3 is CASSLSRGGHNEQFF. The CDR3 nucleotides read TGTGCCAGCAGTTTATCCCGGGGGGGCCACAATGAGCAGTTCTTC.

By its share, this clonotype is medium-sized. This chain links TRBV6-4 with TRBJ2-3; TRBD1 agrees at 9 bases. The CDR3 sequence is 14 residues long. With 3 bases clipped from V and 4 bases from J, the junction kept 2 bases outside the gene matches. The germline V gene has CDR1 MRHNA and CDR2 SNTAGT. DNA for the CDR3: TGTGCCAGCAGTGAGCGGACAGGGGCAGATACGCAGTATTTT. As protein: CASSERTGADTQYF.

Points on this clonotype: This is likely a read error, given that the CDR3 carries no conserved phenylalanine or tryptophan at its end. It is unclear where the CDR3 begins or ends on the DNA, so no DNA is shown, and the CDR3 is as TCRdb lists it. The J gene is TRBJ2-7, the V gene TRBV6-5; the listed D gene, TRBD2, was not tested against the DNA. The CDR3 length equals 11 residues, ends included. Germline V gives CDR1 MNHEY, CDR2 SVGAGI. CDR3 in amino acids: CASSYSMRLAG.

The chain employs TRBV5-6 and TRBJ2-5; 15 nucleotides line up with TRBD2. Trimming at V came to 2 bases and at J to 7 bases, leaving 15 bases not matched to a gene. This CDR3 is 19 amino acids long. Germline-derived CDR1 and CDR2 are SGHDT and YYEEEE. Written as DNA, the CDR3 is TGTGCCAGCAGCTTATGGACTAGCGGGGGGGACTTGATTAGAGGGACCCAGTACTTC. This codes for CASSLWTSGGDLIRGTQYF.

The chain recombines TRBV29-1 with TRBJ2-1; TRBD2 agrees at 9 bases. The CDR3 sequence is 13 residues long. After removal of 3 bases from V and 9 bases from J, the junction contained 6 bases not matched to a gene. Germline values: CDR1 SQVTM, CDR2 ANQGSEA. CDR3 bases: TGCAGCGTTGACCGCGGGGGGGCTGCTGAGCAGTTCTTC. It is translated as CSVDRGGAAEQFF.

The V gene is TRBV19, the J gene TRBJ2-7; either TRBD1 or TRBD2 may supply D (5 bases each). The CDR3 length is 15 residues. V was shortened by 1 base and J by 9 bases, with 19 bases between the two germline ends. The germline CDR1 and CDR2 sequences are LNHDA and SQIVND (reference sequence). The CDR3 is CASSIGGTGRGGQYF. In DNA, the CDR3 is TGTGCCAGTAGTATAGGTGGTACGGGACGGGGCGGGCAGTACTTC. Full variable domain (rest looked up from reference TRBV19 and TRBJ2-7): DGGITQSPKYLFRKEGQNVTLSCEQNLNHDAMYWYRQDPGQGLRLIYYSQIVNDFQKGDIAEGYSVSREKKESFPLTVTSAQKNPTAFYLCASSIGGTGRGGQYFGPGTRLTVT.